Listed below are T cell receptor beta chains from one sample, sequenced in a study of control samples from healthy donors and cancer patients. The method was immunoSEQ multiplex PCR; TCRdb's version includes in-frame clones alone and lacks a portion of them. The sample has roughly 50,000 clones, around 97% seen once. The sample taken for sequencing was blood. The receptors here all came from a woman aged 25-40 years in good health. Each CDR3 is given with its conserved first and last residue. D genes are given only for firm matches. Expanded clones get a size class; other rows say once, few or many, or leave the size out.

v_gene,d_gene,j_gene,abundance,CDR3aa,CDR3nt
TRBV20-1,-,TRBJ1-1,-,CSARADYEAFF,TGCAGTGCTAGAGCGGATTATGAAGCTTTCTTT
TRBV27,-,TRBJ2-5,-,CASGNREETQYF,TGTGCCAGCGGCAACAGGGAAGAGACCCAGTACTTC
TRBV4-1,-,TRBJ2-7,-,CASSQLQGSYEQYF,TGCGCCAGCAGCCAACTACAGGGAAGCTACGAGCAGTACTTC
TRBV29-1,TRBD2,TRBJ2-5,-,CSVVWGTSLIETQYF,TGCAGCGTTGTTTGGGGGACTAGCCTTATTGAGACCCAGTACTTC
TRBV14,-,TRBJ2-2,few,CASSLVADGELFF,TGTGCCAGCAGCCTTGTGGCGGACGGGGAGCTGTTTTTT
TRBV5-1,TRBD2,TRBJ2-2,-,CASGPAGGPNTGELFF,TGCGCCAGCGGTCCAGCGGGAGGGCCGAACACCGGGGAGCTGTTTTTT
TRBV30,-,TRBJ2-7,-,CAWTYEGEQYF,TGTGCCTGGACCTACGAGGGGGAGCAGTACTTC
TRBV11-2,-,TRBJ2-1,-,CASSLSGGRGEQFF,TGTGCCAGCAGCTTATCAGGGGGGCGGGGGGAGCAGTTCTTC
TRBV28,-,TRBJ2-7,-,CASSSYSEQYF,TGTGCCAGCAGCTCCTACAGCGAGCAGTACTTC
TRBV19,-,TRBJ2-5,-,CASSNWQQETQYF,TGTGCCAGTAGTAACTGGCAACAAGAGACCCAGTACTTC
TRBV5-1,-,TRBJ2-5,-,CASKSDLPQETQYF,TGCGCCAGCAAATCCGATTTGCCCCAAGAGACCCAGTACTTC
TRBV18,TRBD2,TRBJ2-3,-,CASSRTSGRAGTQYF,TGTGCCAGCTCGCGGACTAGCGGGAGGGCCGGTACGCAGTATTTT
TRBV5-5,-,TRBJ2-1,-,CASSLAPQRDYNEQFF,TGTGCCAGCAGCTTGGCCCCCCAGCGAGACTACAATGAGCAGTTCTTC
TRBV5-1,TRBD1,TRBJ1-1,-,CASSFRDRNTEAFF,TGCGCCAGCAGCTTCCGGGACAGGAACACTGAAGCTTTCTTT
TRBV6-1,-,TRBJ2-7,-,CASSEYMGDLAYEQYF,TGTGCCAGCAGTGAATATATGGGGGACTTAGCCTACGAGCAGTACTTC
TRBV9,-,TRBJ2-1,-,CASSFRQVGDEQFF,TGTGCCAGCAGCTTCCGACAGGTAGGCGATGAGCAGTTCTTC
TRBV19,-,TRBJ1-5,few,CASSNRGGNQPQHF,TGTGCCAGTAGTAATAGGGGAGGGAATCAGCCCCAGCATTTT
TRBV30,TRBD1,TRBJ1-1,once,CAWSGDRSKVMNTEAFF,TGTGCCTGGAGTGGGGACAGGAGTAAAGTCATGAACACTGAAGCTTTCTTT
TRBV7-3,-,TRBJ1-1,-,CASSLTGNTEAFF,TGTGCCAGCAGCTTAACCGGGAACACTGAAGCTTTCTTT
TRBV11-2,TRBD1,TRBJ1-5,-,CASSLGQGKSQPQHF,TGTGCCAGCAGCTTAGGACAGGGAAAGAGTCAGCCCCAGCATTTT
TRBV5-1,-,TRBJ1-1,-,CASSLEGMNTEAFF,TGCGCCAGCAGCCTGGAAGGGATGAACACTGAAGCTTTCTTT
TRBV28,-,TRBJ2-3,few,CASSLVTSATDTQYF,TGTGCCAGCAGTTTAGTCACCAGCGCCACAGATACGCAGTATTTT
TRBV3-1/TRBV3-2,TRBD2,TRBJ2-5,-,CASSHLGGSEETQYF,TGTGCCAGCAGCCACCTTGGCGGGAGTGAAGAGACCCAGTACTTC
TRBV30,-,TRBJ2-7,-,CAWKSDGRSYEQYF,TGTGCCTGGAAGAGCGACGGACGCTCCTACGAGCAGTACTTC
TRBV2,TRBD2,TRBJ2-3,-,CASRKRTSGSTDTQYF,TGTGCCAGCAGGAAAAGGACTAGCGGGAGCACAGATACGCAGTATTTT
TRBV21-1,-,TRBJ2-7,-,CASPRPLLDRAYEQYF,TGTGCCAGCCCCCGCCCCCTTCTAGACCGGGCCTACGAGCAGTACTTC
TRBV13,-,TRBJ2-2,-,CASSSGNTGELFF,TGTGCCAGCAGTTCGGGGAACACCGGGGAGCTGTTTTTT
TRBV19,-,TRBJ2-1,-,CASRMGGGILANRGNEQFF,TGTGCCAGCAGAATGGGAGGAGGGATCCTAGCAAATAGGGGGAATGAGCAGTTCTTC
TRBV5-1,TRBD1,TRBJ2-1,-,CASSHRTGTGYYNEQFF,TGCGCCAGCAGCCATAGAACCGGGACAGGGTACTACAATGAGCAGTTCTTC
TRBV29-1,-,TRBJ2-3,once,CSATSGDTQYF,TGCAGCGCCACCTCTGGAGATACGCAGTATTTT
TRBV7-8,TRBD1,TRBJ2-7,-,CASSLGGQGYEQYF,TGTGCCAGCAGCTTGGGGGGACAGGGGTACGAGCAGTACTTC
TRBV9,-,TRBJ2-1,-,CASSVVVSPWEEVGNEQFF,TGTGCCAGCAGCGTAGTCGTGTCCCCTTGGGAGGAGGTTGGAAATGAGCAGTTCTTC
TRBV27,-,TRBJ2-2,-,CASSSRASATNTGELFF,TGTGCCAGCAGTTCCCGAGCTAGCGCTACGAACACCGGGGAGCTGTTTTTT
TRBV4-1,-,TRBJ1-5,-,CASSQEGSSNQPQHF,TGCGCCAGCAGCCAAGAAGGCAGTAGCAATCAGCCCCAGCATTTT
TRBV29-1,TRBD1,TRBJ2-1,-,CSARDRGDGKQFF,TGCAGCGCCCGGGACAGGGGGGATGGAAAGCAGTTCTTC
TRBV5-1,-,TRBJ1-1,-,CASSLGRMGRGTEAFF,TGCGCCAGCAGCTTGGGGAGGATGGGGAGAGGAACTGAAGCTTTCTTT
TRBV28,-,TRBJ1-2,-,CASSLEGRGYTF,TGTGCCAGCAGTTTAGAGGGTCGGGGCTACACCTTC
TRBV27,-,TRBJ1-1,-,CASSFPGNTEAFF,TGTGCCAGCAGTTTCCCAGGGAACACTGAAGCTTTCTTT
TRBV27,TRBD1,TRBJ1-5,once,CASNPSGGSNQPQHF,TGTGCCAGCAATCCCTCAGGGGGAAGCAATCAGCCCCAGCATTTT
TRBV5-1,TRBD1,TRBJ1-2,-,CASSLALGTGAKHGYTF,TGCGCCAGCAGCTTGGCCCTAGGGACAGGGGCTAAACATGGCTACACCTTC
TRBV28,-,TRBJ1-2,-,CASSPLSGTNKRSYTF,TGTGCCAGCAGTCCACTCTCCGGGACAAACAAGCGGAGCTACACCTTC
TRBV30,-,TRBJ1-1,-,CAWNVGASTEAFF,TGTGCCTGGAATGTAGGGGCGAGCACTGAAGCTTTCTTT
TRBV24-1,-,TRBJ1-5,-,CATSDPGLPQHF,TGTGCCACCAGTGACCCGGGACTCCCCCAGCATTTT
TRBV7-8,TRBD2,TRBJ2-2,-,CASSSPLLAGVDTGELFF,TGTGCCAGCAGCTCCCCGTTACTAGCGGGAGTAGACACCGGGGAGCTGTTTTTT
TRBV5-8,TRBD1,TRBJ1-4,-,CASSLGDSATNEKLFF,TGTGCCAGCAGCTTGGGGGACAGTGCAACTAATGAAAAACTGTTTTTT
TRBV9,TRBD1,TRBJ1-4,-,CASSASPGQTTNEKLFF,TGTGCCAGCAGCGCTTCTCCGGGACAGACAACTAATGAAAAACTGTTTTTT
TRBV3-1/TRBV3-2,-,TRBJ1-6,-,CASSPVVNSPLHF,TGTGCCAGCAGCCCAGTCGTCAATTCACCCCTCCACTTT
TRBV7-9,TRBD1,TRBJ2-7,once,CASSVTGVGAYEQYF,TGTGCCAGCAGCGTCACAGGGGTAGGGGCCTACGAGCAGTACTTC
TRBV4-1,-,TRBJ2-3,-,CASSQGAPLAGTQYF,TGCGCCAGCAGCCAAGGGGCCCCACTAGCCGGTACGCAGTATTTT
TRBV28,TRBD1,TRBJ2-3,-,CASTPRTGSTDTQYF,TGTGCCAGCACCCCGCGGACAGGGAGCACAGATACGCAGTATTTT
TRBV19,TRBD1,TRBJ2-7,-,CASNRQGPGYEQYF,TGTGCCAGTAACCGACAGGGTCCTGGCTACGAGCAGTACTTC
TRBV27,TRBD2,TRBJ2-5,-,CASSSYGAGVKETQYF,TGTGCCAGCAGTTCGTACGGAGCGGGAGTGAAAGAGACCCAGTACTTC
TRBV4-2,TRBD2,TRBJ2-7,once,CASSLRTSGVGERGQYF,TGTGCCAGCAGCCTGCGGACTAGCGGCGTAGGAGAACGAGGGCAGTACTTC
TRBV2,TRBD1,TRBJ1-4,-,CASSEFYRGREKLFF,TGTGCCAGCAGTGAATTTTACAGGGGACGTGAAAAACTGTTTTTT
TRBV9,TRBD1,TRBJ2-3,-,CASSVGDRVTDTQYF,TGTGCCAGCAGCGTAGGGGACAGGGTCACAGATACGCAGTATTTT
TRBV5-4,TRBD2,TRBJ2-1,-,CASSGGLAREQFF,TGTGCCAGCAGCGGGGGACTAGCCAGGGAGCAGTTCTTC
TRBV6-6,TRBD1,TRBJ1-5,-,CASKWTGPNQPQHF,TGTGCCAGCAAGTGGACAGGGCCCAATCAGCCCCAGCATTTT